Reported below is one T cell receptor beta chain. The ends lost 4 bases at V and 5 bases at J; junction bases unmatched: 11. Germline values: CDR1 LNHNV, CDR2 YYDKDF (reference sequence). The CDR3 totals 15 residues. The data belong to a study of cytomegalovirus exposure and HLA in healthy donors. PCR employed 60 Vbeta and 13 Jbeta primers. The protocol was immunoSEQ multiplex PCR, while the TCRdb copy is restricted to in-frame clones and leaves out a portion. This repertoire shows some 150,000 clones, about 72% found once; its top ten account for around 1.5%. The origin of this receptor is a man between 60 and 70 years old in good health and CMV-seronegative. V is TRBV15 and J is TRBJ2-7; 7 bases fit TRBD1. Sequenced sample: PBMCs. The CDR3 protein is CATSTERTGSHEQYF. As DNA, the CDR3 is TGTGCCACCAGCACCGAGAGGACAGGTAGCCACGAGCAGTACTTC.